This T cell receptor beta chain was sequenced in a study of molecular identifiers for immune sequencing clone quantification. TCRdb itself ran the PCR reads through MiXCR, one entry per CDR3 protein. The sample lists hundreds of thousands of distinct CDR3 sequences; 25% were seen once. This clonotype has ten or more counts. Its antigen is not identified. Germline lookup yields CDR1 LGHNA and CDR2 YSLEER. The V gene end was trimmed by 0 bases and the J gene end by 4 bases; junction bases not matched to a gene: 4. This CDR3 comprises 15 residues. Study results and caveats: Jurkat TCR RNA that was spiked in from one cell was reportedly detectable among approximately 900,000 naive cells.

Researchers sorted naive CD8 T cells as cells that were CD8+CD4-CCR7+CD45RA+. The gene calls are TRBV4-3 and TRBJ2-7, with 9 bases lining up with TRBD2. The clonotype originates from a human donor in good health. Some libraries in this study had Jurkat cell RNA spiked in. The sequenced sample was naive CD8+ T cells from blood, with Jurkat cell RNA spiked in. The sample's subset: FACS-sorted CD8+CD4-CCR7+CD45RA+ naive T cells. The CDR3 sequence is CASSQDSGSGYEQYF. The CDR3 nucleotides are TGCGCCAGCAGCCAAGATAGCGGGAGTGGGTACGAGCAGTACTTC.